These 10 T cell receptor beta chains were sequenced from one sample in a study of PD-1 blockade in classical Hodgkin lymphoma. The sample's time point: cycle 4 day 1 (C4D1), after five to seven weeks of nivolumab. Each patient relapsed following autologous stem cell transplantation, and prior brentuximab vedotin exposure differed. Method: immunoSEQ multiplex PCR; TCRdb's copy keeps in-frame clones and lacks some. The repertoire holds fewer than 30,000 clones, with over 60% as singletons. The material was peripheral blood mononuclear cells (PBMCs), obtained before the fourth cycle of nivolumab. The receptors were gathered from a human donor with classical Hodgkin lymphoma.

This chain uses TRBV11-1 with TRBJ2-7, with 9 bases lining up with TRBD1. Unmatched junction bases numbered 4, after V lost 5 bases and J lost 2 bases. The CDR3 length is 14 residues. Germline CDR1 is SGHAT and CDR2 is FQDESV (reference sequence). The CDR3 is CASSADRGAYEQYF. CDR3 bases: TGTGCCAGCAGCGCCGACAGGGGGGCCTACGAGCAGTACTTC.

In its sample, this clone was seen once. This chain joins TRBV5-1 and TRBJ1-2; D ambiguous. CDR3 length equals 14 residues. Trimming cost V 0 bases and J 5 bases, with 11 bases left between them. Per the germline V gene, CDR1 is SGHRS and CDR2 is YFSETQ. The CDR3 spells CASSLGLQIYGYTF. CDR3 coding DNA: TGCGCCAGCAGCTTGGGACTCCAGATTTATGGCTACACCTTC.

This clone was seen once. V and J are TRBV19 and TRBJ1-1; TRBD1 matches 7 bases. The CDR3 runs 15 residues. V shed 1 base, J shed 3 bases, and the junction held 5 bases outside the gene matches. Germline V gene data show CDR1 as LNHDA and CDR2 as SQIVND (reference sequence). CDR3 DNA sequence: TGTGCCAGTAGTATAGCCCCTGGACAGGACACTGAAGCTTTCTTT. It encodes CASSIAPGQDTEAFF.

The V gene is TRBV7-2, the J gene TRBJ2-7, with 9 nucleotides matching TRBD2. Trimming cost V 6 bases and J 4 bases; bases outside gene matches: 4. Germline values: CDR1 SGHTA, CDR2 FQGNSA. The CDR3 extends over 13 amino acids. The chain's CDR3 is CASRFSGGYEQYF. The DNA of the CDR3 is TGTGCCAGCAGATTTAGCGGGGGATACGAGCAGTACTTC.

This clone was detected a few times. This rearrangement joins TRBV6-4 to TRBJ2-3, with D possibly being TRBD2 (5 bases). CDR1 MRHNA and CDR2 SNTAGT come from the germline V gene. The CDR3 is 13 amino acids. Trimming took 5 bases from V and 0 from J, leaving 6 bases between them. The CDR3 coding sequence is TGTGCCAGCAGTCGGGGAAGCACAGATACGCAGTATTTT. Protein product: CASSRGSTDTQYF.

The genes are TRBV28 and TRBJ1-5; 9 nucleotides agree with TRBD1. The CDR3 runs 16 residues. V shed 2 bases and J 1 base; nucleotides not matched to a gene: 3. CDR1 and CDR2 from the germline V gene are MDHEN and SYDVKM. The CDR3 coding sequence is TGTGCCAGCAGTTTAGCCGGACAGGGGAGCAATCAGCCCCAGCATTTT. Translation: CASSLAGQGSNQPQHF.

The V gene is TRBV9, the J gene TRBJ1-3; D unresolved. This CDR3 is built from 14 residues. Germline V gene data show CDR1 as SGDLS and CDR2 as YYNGEE. Trimming removed 3 bases from V and 0 bases from J, with 7 bases in between. The CDR3 nucleotides are TGTGCCAGCAGCGCAGAAACCTCTGGAAACACCATATATTTT. Its translation is CASSAETSGNTIYF.

This chain joins TRBV6-5 and TRBJ2-7; 7 positions match TRBD1. This CDR3 comprises 12 residues. Germline values: CDR1 MNHEY, CDR2 SVGAGI. V gave up 4 bases and J gave up 4 bases; unmatched junction bases: 1. CDR3 sequence (DNA): TGTGCCAGCAGTTCACAGGGGTACGAGCAGTACTTC. Its translation: CASSSQGYEQYF.

This clone was counted only a few times. This chain links TRBV28 with TRBJ1-1; TRBD1 is a possible D gene (5 bases). The length of the CDR3 is 14 residues. The germline V gene encodes CDR1 MDHEN and CDR2 SYDVKM. Trimming shortened V by 2 bases and J by 0 bases, and 7 bases separated the two germline ends. DNA for the CDR3: TGTGCCAGCAGTTTAGGGGCAGTGAACACTGAAGCTTTCTTT. Protein sequence: CASSLGAVNTEAFF.

CDR3 sequence reads: CASSLPGAGNTIYF. The CDR3 DNA sequence: TGTGCCAGCAGCTTACCCGGGGCTGGAAACACCATATATTTT. The chain employs TRBV7-9 and TRBJ1-3; no definite D call. This CDR3 comprises 14 residues. Trimming took 2 bases from V and 2 from J, leaving 7 bases between them. Germline lookup yields CDR1 SEHNR and CDR2 FQNEAQ (reference sequence).